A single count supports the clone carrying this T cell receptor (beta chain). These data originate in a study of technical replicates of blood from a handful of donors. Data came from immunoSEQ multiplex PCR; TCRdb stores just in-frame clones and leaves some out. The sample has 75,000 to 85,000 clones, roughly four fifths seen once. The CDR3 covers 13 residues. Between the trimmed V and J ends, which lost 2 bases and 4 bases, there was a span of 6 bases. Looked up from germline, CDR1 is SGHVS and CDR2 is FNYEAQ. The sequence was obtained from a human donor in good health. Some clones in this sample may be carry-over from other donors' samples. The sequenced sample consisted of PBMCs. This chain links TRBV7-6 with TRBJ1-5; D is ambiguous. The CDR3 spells CASSLSGNQPQHF. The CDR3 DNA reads TGTGCCAGCAGCTTATCGGGAAATCAGCCCCAGCATTTT.